This T cell receptor beta chain comes out of a study of blood T cell repertoires in COVID-19. About the study: Specimens from acute and convalescent COVID-19 originated in the United States, Italy and Spain. T cells, B-cell-depleted T cells, or PBMCs supplied cDNA or gDNA.

V lost 0 bases and J 2 bases, leaving 14 bases between the germline ends. The CDR3 is 16 amino acids. Germline CDR1 SGHDT, CDR2 YYEEEE. In the original analysis: Nucleated cell counts were estimated from reference gene primer amplification. The table came from immunoSEQ multiplex PCR; TCRdb's copy has only in-frame clones and leaves some out. The V and J calls and clone size come from that table; D and trimming were worked out from the DNA. The sample lists tens of thousands of clones, about 86% seen once, with 20% to 25% in the top ten. The chain links TRBV5-6 to TRBJ1-1; D is perhaps TRBD1 (5 bases). The sequencing input was peripheral blood. This sequence was found in a woman at least 80 years old in a cohort sampled during active or convalescent COVID-19. In DNA form, the CDR3 reads TGTGCCAGCAGCTTGGCCGGTTGGAGGGGCAACACTGAAGCTTTCTTT. It translates to CASSLAGWRGNTEAFF.